This T cell receptor (beta chain) was captured in a study of T cells after yellow fever vaccination. Study-level findings and limits: Across the CD4 and CD8 compartments, a small share of clonotypes was present in both. Abundant clonotypes (contaminants from the bulk population) could be present in FACS-sorted repertoires.

Details on this clonotype: What it recognizes is unknown.

Germline CDR1 LGHNA, CDR2 YSLEER. There are 15 residues in the CDR3. Trimming pared 4 bases from V and 0 bases from J, leaving 10 bases between. In making TCR cDNA, 5'RACE template switching added a universal primer site and UMIs to it. TCRdb fed the 5' RACE reads into MiXCR, producing one record per CDR3 protein. The data contain hundreds of thousands of distinct CDR3 sequences, about 15% of them singletons. The receptor was isolated from a man aged 18-30 years who received the YFV17D yellow fever vaccine. The sample in question was PBMCs, obtained roughly 5 days after the first yellow fever vaccination. This sequence joins TRBV4-3 and TRBJ1-5; possibly TRBD1 for D (5 bases). Here the CDR3 reads CASSLDGGSNQPQHF. CDR3 DNA: TGCGCCAGCAGCCTAGACGGGGGTAGCAATCAGCCCCAGCATTTT.